A selection of T cell receptor beta chains follows, all from one sample in a study of PD-1 blockade in classical Hodgkin lymphoma. Only in-frame clones appear in the TCRdb table, and some are missing; sequencing was by immunoSEQ multiplex PCR. Of 9,500 to 13,000 clones in the sample, roughly 74% were seen once. The sequencing used CD4+ T cells from blood, collected before the fourth cycle of nivolumab. The receptors were gathered from a human donor with classical Hodgkin lymphoma. Both conserved end residues are part of each CDR3. The order of the fields is clone size, V gene, D gene, J gene, CDR3 protein, CDR3 DNA. A D gene is named only where the DNA matches it firmly. Clone size is not always given. Where it is, it says once, few, many or a class for expanded clones.

.	TRBV4-1	.	TRBJ2-5	CASSQDMIVGGAETQYF	TGCGCCAGCAGCCAAGATATGATAGTGGGGGGAGCAGAGACCCAGTACTTC
few	TRBV9	TRBD2	TRBJ2-3	CASSVSGTSTDTQYF	TGTGCCAGCAGCGTTAGCGGGACCAGCACAGATACGCAGTATTTT
few	TRBV5-5	.	TRBJ2-7	CASSLDLAAYNYEQYF	TGTGCCAGCAGCTTGGATTTGGCTGCTTATAACTACGAGCAGTACTTC
.	TRBV6-6	.	TRBJ1-1	CASSSGTHTEAFF	TGTGCCAGCAGTTCCGGGACACACACTGAAGCTTTCTTT
.	TRBV6-1	TRBD1	TRBJ1-1	CASRDSRDTEAFF	TGTGCCAGCCGGGACAGCCGGGACACTGAAGCTTTCTTT
.	TRBV18	.	TRBJ2-7	CASSPSSITGYYEQYF	TGTGCCAGCTCACCAAGCAGCATAACAGGGTACTACGAGCAGTACTTC
few	TRBV10-3	.	TRBJ2-7	CAISERQYEQYF	TGTGCCATCAGTGAACGACAGTACGAGCAGTACTTC
.	TRBV28	.	TRBJ1-1	CASSFLGTEAFF	TGTGCCAGCAGTTTTCTTGGCACTGAAGCTTTCTTT
.	TRBV11-2	.	TRBJ2-2	CASSLGAGAGTGELFF	TGTGCCAGCAGCTTAGGCGCAGGGGCGGGCACCGGGGAGCTGTTTTTT
once	TRBV6-6	TRBD1	TRBJ2-7	CASSRQGAYYEQYF	TGTGCCAGCAGTCGACAGGGGGCGTACTACGAGCAGTACTTC
.	TRBV29-1	TRBD1	TRBJ2-3	CSVAVTGQLSTDTQYF	TGCAGCGTTGCAGTCACGGGACAGCTTAGCACAGATACGCAGTATTTT
.	TRBV6-1	.	TRBJ1-2	CASSVQGWSYGYTF	TGTGCCAGCAGCGTCCAGGGTTGGAGCTATGGCTACACCTTC
.	TRBV28	TRBD2	TRBJ2-1	CASTSSGAYNEQFF	TGTGCCAGCACTTCTAGCGGCGCCTACAATGAGCAGTTCTTC
.	TRBV9	TRBD2	TRBJ2-3	CASSVGTSGYTDTQYF	TGTGCCAGCAGCGTAGGAACTAGCGGTTACACAGATACGCAGTATTTT
once	TRBV7-2	.	TRBJ1-5	CASSLVAGAINQPQHF	TGTGCCAGCAGCTTAGTAGCCGGAGCCATCAATCAGCCCCAGCATTTT
.	TRBV7-2	TRBD1	TRBJ1-5	CASSLDQGARQPQHF	TGTGCCAGCAGCTTAGATCAGGGGGCAAGACAGCCCCAGCATTTT
.	TRBV5-5	.	TRBJ1-1	CASRLGREGTAEAFF	TGTGCCAGCCGCCTCGGCAGGGAGGGGACGGCTGAAGCTTTCTTT
.	TRBV5-8	.	TRBJ2-7	CASSSAVARRSYEQYF	TGTGCCAGCAGCTCTGCAGTGGCCCGGAGGTCCTACGAGCAGTACTTC
.	TRBV10-3	.	TRBJ2-6	CAMGASGANVLTF	TGTGCCATGGGGGCCTCTGGGGCCAACGTCCTGACTTTC
.	TRBV11-2	TRBD2	TRBJ2-7	CASSSRESGEQYF	TGTGCCAGCAGCTCGCGGGAGTCGGGCGAGCAGTACTTC
.	TRBV28	.	TRBJ2-7	CASSSYKLYEQYF	TGTGCCAGCAGTTCGTACAAGTTATACGAGCAGTACTTC
.	TRBV5-4	TRBD1	TRBJ2-5	CASSGVRTGGETQYF	TGTGCCAGCAGCGGGGTGCGGACAGGGGGGGAGACCCAGTACTTC
.	TRBV7-9	TRBD1	TRBJ2-7	CASSLGRTGVLYEQYF	TGTGCCAGCAGCTTAGGTCGGACAGGTGTTCTCTACGAGCAGTACTTC
.	TRBV7-8	.	TRBJ2-7	CASSSLARPYEQYF	TGTGCCAGCAGCTCGCTAGCGAGACCCTACGAGCAGTACTTC
.	TRBV6-1	TRBD1	TRBJ1-2	CASNQGGNGYTF	TGTGCCAGCAATCAGGGGGGGAATGGCTACACCTTC
.	TRBV6-4	.	TRBJ1-1	CARPRGRVNTEAFF	TGTGCCAGACCTCGGGGCCGGGTGAACACTGAAGCTTTCTTT
once	TRBV7-2	.	TRBJ2-1	CASSLGISAYNSYNEQFF	TGTGCCAGCAGCTTAGGGATATCGGCGTACAACTCCTACAATGAGCAGTTCTTC
once	TRBV7-2	TRBD1	TRBJ1-5	CASSYRGNQPQHF	TGTGCCAGCAGCTACAGGGGGAATCAGCCCCAGCATTTT
.	TRBV7-9	.	TRBJ1-2	CASSYREGYGYTF	TGTGCCAGCAGCTACAGGGAGGGCTATGGCTACACCTTC
once	TRBV19	.	TRBJ2-6	CASSTIGGTSIPLLPGANVLTF	TGTGCCAGTAGTACGATAGGGGGGACATCGATCCCCCTGTTGCCTGGGGCCAACGTCCTGACTTTC
.	TRBV5-1	TRBD1	TRBJ1-1	CASSPAGRGEKAFF	TGCGCCAGCAGTCCGGCAGGCAGGGGGGAGAAAGCTTTCTTT
.	TRBV4-1	.	TRBJ1-1	CASSQPGLNTEAFF	TGCGCCAGCAGCCAGCCAGGGCTGAACACTGAAGCTTTCTTT
.	TRBV6-5	.	TRBJ2-1	CASSYTGSYNEQFF	TGTGCCAGCAGTTACACGGGATCCTACAATGAGCAGTTCTTC
.	TRBV10-1	TRBD2	TRBJ2-3	CASRGASGRATDTQYF	TGCGCCAGCAGGGGGGCTAGCGGGAGGGCCACAGATACGCAGTATTTT
.	TRBV28	.	TRBJ2-7	CASKGNNYEQYF	TGTGCCAGCAAAGGGAACAACTACGAGCAGTACTTC
.	TRBV2	.	TRBJ1-2	CASSMTDATNYGYTF	TGTGCCAGCAGCATGACGGACGCAACTAACTATGGCTACACCTTC
.	TRBV7-2	TRBD2	TRBJ2-5	CASSSGLAVQETQYF	TGTGCCAGCAGCTCGGGACTAGCGGTTCAAGAGACCCAGTACTTC